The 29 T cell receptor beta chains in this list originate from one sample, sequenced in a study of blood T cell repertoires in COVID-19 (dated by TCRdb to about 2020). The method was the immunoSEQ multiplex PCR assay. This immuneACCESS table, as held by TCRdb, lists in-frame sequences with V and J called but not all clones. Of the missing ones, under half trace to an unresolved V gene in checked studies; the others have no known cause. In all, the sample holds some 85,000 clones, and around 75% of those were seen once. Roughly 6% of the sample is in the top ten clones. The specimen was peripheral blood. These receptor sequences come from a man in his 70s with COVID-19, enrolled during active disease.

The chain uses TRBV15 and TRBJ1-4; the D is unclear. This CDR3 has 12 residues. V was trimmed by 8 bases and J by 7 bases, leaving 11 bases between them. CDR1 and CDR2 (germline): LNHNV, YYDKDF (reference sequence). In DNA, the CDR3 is TGTGCCACCTCAGACTCTGCTGAAAAACTGTTTTTT. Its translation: CATSDSAEKLFF.

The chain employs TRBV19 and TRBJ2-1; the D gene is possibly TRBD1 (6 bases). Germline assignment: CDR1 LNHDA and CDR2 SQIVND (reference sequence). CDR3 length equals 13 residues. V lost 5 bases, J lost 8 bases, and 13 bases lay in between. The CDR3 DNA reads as TGTGCCAGTAGTCTCCGCCCAGGGGATGAGCAGTTCTTC. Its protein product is CASSLRPGDEQFF.

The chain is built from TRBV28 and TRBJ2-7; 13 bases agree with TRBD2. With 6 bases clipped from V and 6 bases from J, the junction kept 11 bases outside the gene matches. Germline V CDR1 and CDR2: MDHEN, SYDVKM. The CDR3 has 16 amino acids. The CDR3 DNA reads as TGTGCCAGCAGGTTAACCCTTGGACTAGCGGGAGTCGAGCAGTACTTC. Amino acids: CASRLTLGLAGVEQYF.

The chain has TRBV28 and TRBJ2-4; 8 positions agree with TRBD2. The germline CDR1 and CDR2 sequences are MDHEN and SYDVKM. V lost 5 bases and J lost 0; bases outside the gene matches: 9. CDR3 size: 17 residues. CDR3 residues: CASSRPGGTLAKNIQYF. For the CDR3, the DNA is TGTGCCAGCAGTCGACCGGGGGGGACGCTAGCCAAAAACATTCAGTACTTC.

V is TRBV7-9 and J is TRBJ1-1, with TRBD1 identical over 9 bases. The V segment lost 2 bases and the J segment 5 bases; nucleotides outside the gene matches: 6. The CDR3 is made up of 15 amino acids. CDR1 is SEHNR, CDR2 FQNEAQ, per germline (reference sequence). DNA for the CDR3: TGTGCCAGCAGCTTAAACCTGGACAGGGGAACTGAAGCTTTCTTT. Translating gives CASSLNLDRGTEAFF.

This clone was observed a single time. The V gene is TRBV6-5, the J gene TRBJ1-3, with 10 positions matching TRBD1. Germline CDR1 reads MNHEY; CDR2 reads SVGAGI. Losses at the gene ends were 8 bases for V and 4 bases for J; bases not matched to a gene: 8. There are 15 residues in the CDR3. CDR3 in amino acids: CASATRGQGGNTIYF. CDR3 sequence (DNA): TGTGCCAGCGCGACCCGGGGACAGGGGGGAAACACCATATATTTT.

CDR3 sequence reads: CAWTRGSYEQYF. The CDR3, as DNA: TGTGCCTGGACTCGCGGGAGCTACGAGCAGTACTTC. This chain uses TRBV30 with TRBJ2-7, with 7 nucleotides matching TRBD2. V shed 4 bases and J 3 bases; nucleotides not matched to a gene: 3. The CDR3 has 12 residues. CDR1 and CDR2 from the germline V gene are GTSNPN and SVGIG (reference sequence).

Written as DNA, the CDR3 is TGTGCCAGCAGCCCCGGGAGCTTTTATAATTCACCCCTCCACTTT. Protein product: CASSPGSFYNSPLHF. The J gene is TRBJ1-6, the V gene TRBV7-9; D remains ambiguous. The CDR3 runs 15 residues. Germline V gives CDR1 SEHNR, CDR2 FQNEAQ (reference sequence). Trimming took off 5 bases at V and 4 bases at J, with 12 bases between the two ends.

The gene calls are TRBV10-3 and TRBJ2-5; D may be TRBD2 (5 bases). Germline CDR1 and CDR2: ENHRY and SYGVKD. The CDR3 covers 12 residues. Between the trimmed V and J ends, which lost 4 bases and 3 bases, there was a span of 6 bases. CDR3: CAISGGKETQYF. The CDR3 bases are TGTGCCATCAGTGGAGGGAAAGAGACCCAGTACTTC.

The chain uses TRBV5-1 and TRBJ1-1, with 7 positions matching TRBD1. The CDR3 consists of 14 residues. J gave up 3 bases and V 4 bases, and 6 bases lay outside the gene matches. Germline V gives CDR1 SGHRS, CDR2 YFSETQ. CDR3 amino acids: CASSAQGGDTEAFF. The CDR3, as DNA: TGCGCCAGCAGCGCGCAGGGGGGAGACACTGAAGCTTTCTTT.

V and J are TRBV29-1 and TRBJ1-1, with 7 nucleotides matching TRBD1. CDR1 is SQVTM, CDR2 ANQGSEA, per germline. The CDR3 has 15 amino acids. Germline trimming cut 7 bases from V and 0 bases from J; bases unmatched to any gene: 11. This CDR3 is CSADRAYRLNTEAFF. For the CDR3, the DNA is TGCAGCGCCGACAGGGCTTATCGGTTGAACACTGAAGCTTTCTTT.

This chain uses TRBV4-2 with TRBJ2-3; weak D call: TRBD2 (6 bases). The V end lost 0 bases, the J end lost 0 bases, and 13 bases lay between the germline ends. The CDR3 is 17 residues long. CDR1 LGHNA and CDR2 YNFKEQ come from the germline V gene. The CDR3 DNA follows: TGTGCCAGCAGCCAAGATGTGGCGGGAAGGAGCACAGATACGCAGTATTTT. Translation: CASSQDVAGRSTDTQYF.

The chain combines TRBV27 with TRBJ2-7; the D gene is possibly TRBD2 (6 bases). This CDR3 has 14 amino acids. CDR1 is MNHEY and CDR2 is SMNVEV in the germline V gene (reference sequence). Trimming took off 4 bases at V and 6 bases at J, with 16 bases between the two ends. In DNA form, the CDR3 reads TGTGCCAGCAGTTCCTCCGGGACTCTTGGCGAGCAGTACTTC. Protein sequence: CASSSSGTLGEQYF.

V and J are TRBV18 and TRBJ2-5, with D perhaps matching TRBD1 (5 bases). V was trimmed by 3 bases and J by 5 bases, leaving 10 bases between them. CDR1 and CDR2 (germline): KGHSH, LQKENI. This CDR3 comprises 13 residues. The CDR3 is CASSPQGGETQYF. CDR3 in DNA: TGTGCCAGCTCACCTCAGGGTGGGGAGACCCAGTACTTC. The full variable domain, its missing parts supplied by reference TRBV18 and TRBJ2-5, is NAGVMQNPRHLVRRRGQEARLRCSPMKGHSHVYWYRQLPEEGLKFMVYLQKENIIDESGMPKERFSAEFPKEGPSILRIQQVVRGDSAAYFCASSPQGGETQYFGPGTRLLVL.

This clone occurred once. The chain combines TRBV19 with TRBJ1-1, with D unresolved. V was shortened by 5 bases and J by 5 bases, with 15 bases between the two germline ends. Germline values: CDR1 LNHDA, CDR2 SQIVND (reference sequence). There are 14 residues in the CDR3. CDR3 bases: TGTGCCAGTAGTTCCTTTTCGGGTCGGACTGAAGCTTTCTTT. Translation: CASSSFSGRTEAFF.

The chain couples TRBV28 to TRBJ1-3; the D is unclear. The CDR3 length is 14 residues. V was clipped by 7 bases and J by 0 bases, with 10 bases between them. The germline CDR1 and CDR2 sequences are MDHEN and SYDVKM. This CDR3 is CASTQASSGNTIYF. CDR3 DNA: TGTGCCAGCACGCAGGCTTCCTCTGGAAACACCATATATTTT. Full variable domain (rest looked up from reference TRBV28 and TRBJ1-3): DVKVTQSSRYLVKRTGEKVFLECVQDMDHENMFWYRQDPGLGLRLIYFSYDVKMKEKGDIPEGYSVSREKKERFSLILESASTNQTSMYLCASTQASSGNTIYFGEGSWLTVV.

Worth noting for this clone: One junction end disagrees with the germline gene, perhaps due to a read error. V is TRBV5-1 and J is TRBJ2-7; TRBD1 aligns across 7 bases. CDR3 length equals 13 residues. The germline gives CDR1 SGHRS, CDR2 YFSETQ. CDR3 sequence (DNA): TGCGCCAGCAGCTTGGTGGCTTCGGGACAGAAGAACTTC. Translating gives CASSLVASGQKNF.

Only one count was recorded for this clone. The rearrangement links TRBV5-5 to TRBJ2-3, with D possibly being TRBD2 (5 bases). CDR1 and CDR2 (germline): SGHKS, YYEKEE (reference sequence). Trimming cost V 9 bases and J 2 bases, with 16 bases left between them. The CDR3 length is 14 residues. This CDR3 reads CATYHSVNTDTQYF. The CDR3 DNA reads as TGTGCCACCTATCATAGCGTAAACACAGATACGCAGTATTTT.

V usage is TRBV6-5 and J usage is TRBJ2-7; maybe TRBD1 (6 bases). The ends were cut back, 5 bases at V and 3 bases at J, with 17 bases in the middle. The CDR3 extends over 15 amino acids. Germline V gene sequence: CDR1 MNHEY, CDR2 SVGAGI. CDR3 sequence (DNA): TGTGCCAGCAGTCCGCCCGGGACAAATTTCTACGAGCAGTACTTC. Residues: CASSPPGTNFYEQYF.

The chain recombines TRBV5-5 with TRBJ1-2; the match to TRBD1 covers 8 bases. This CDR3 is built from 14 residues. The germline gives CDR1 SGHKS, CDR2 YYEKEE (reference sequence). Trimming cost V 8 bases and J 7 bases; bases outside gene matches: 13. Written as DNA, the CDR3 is TGTGCCAGTTCCTTTCTTGACAGGGGTACTGGCTACACCTTC. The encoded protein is CASSFLDRGTGYTF. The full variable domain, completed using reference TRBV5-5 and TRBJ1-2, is DAGVTQSPTHLIKTRGQQVTLRCSPISGHKSVSWYQQVLGQGPQFIFQYYEKEERGRGNFPDRFSARQFPNYSSELNVNALLLGDSALYLCASSFLDRGTGYTFGSGTRLTVV.

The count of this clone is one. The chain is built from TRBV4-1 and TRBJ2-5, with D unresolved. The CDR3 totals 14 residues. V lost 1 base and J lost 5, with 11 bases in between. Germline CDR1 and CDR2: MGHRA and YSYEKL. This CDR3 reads CASSQGTLWETQYF. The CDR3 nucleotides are TGCGCCAGCAGCCAAGGAACCCTATGGGAGACCCAGTACTTC.

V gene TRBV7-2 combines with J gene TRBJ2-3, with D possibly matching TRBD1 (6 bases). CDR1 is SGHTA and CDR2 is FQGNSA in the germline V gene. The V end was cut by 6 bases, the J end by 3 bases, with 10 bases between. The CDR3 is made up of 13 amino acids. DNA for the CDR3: TGTGCCAGCAGTGTGAGGGGGACAGATACGCAGTATTTT. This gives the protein CASSVRGTDTQYF.

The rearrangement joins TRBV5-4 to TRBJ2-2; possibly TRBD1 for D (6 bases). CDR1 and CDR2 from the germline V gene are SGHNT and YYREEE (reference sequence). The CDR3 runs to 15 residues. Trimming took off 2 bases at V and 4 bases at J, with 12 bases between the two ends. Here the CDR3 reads CASSFGTLSTGELFF. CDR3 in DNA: TGTGCCAGCAGCTTCGGGACACTTAGCACCGGGGAGCTGTTTTTT.

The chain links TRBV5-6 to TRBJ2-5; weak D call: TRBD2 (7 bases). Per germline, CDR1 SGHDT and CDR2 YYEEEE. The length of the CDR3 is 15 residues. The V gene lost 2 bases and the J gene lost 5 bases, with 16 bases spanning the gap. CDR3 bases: TGTGCCAGCAGCTTCTTGGGGGCCGGGAGGGAGACCCAGTACTTC. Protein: CASSFLGAGRETQYF.

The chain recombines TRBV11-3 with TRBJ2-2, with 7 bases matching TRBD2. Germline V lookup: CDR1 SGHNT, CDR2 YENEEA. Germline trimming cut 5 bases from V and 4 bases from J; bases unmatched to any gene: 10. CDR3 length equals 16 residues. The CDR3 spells CASSVGGDSITGELFF. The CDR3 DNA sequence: TGTGCCAGCAGCGTTGGGGGGGATAGTATCACCGGGGAGCTGTTTTTT.

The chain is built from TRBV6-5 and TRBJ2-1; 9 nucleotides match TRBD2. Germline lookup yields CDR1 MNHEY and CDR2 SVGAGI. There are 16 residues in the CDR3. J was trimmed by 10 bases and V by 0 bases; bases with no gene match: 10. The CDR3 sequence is CASSYSGGGVLGEQFF. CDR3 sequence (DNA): TGTGCCAGCAGTTACTCTGGCGGGGGGGTCCTAGGGGAGCAGTTCTTC.

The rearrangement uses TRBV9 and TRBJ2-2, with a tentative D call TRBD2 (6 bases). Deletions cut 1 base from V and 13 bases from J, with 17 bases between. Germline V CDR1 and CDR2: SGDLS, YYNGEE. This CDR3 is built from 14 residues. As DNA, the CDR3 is TGTGCCAGCAGCGTACTCTCTGGAGGGAGTCGGCTGTTTTTT. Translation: CASSVLSGGSRLFF.

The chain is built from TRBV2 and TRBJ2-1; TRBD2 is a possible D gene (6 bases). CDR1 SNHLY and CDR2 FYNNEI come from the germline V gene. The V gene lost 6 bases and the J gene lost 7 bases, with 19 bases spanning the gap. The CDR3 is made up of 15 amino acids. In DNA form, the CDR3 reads TGTGCCAGCAGGGAGAACGCGGGGACCAGAAATGAGCAGTTCTTC. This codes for CASRENAGTRNEQFF.

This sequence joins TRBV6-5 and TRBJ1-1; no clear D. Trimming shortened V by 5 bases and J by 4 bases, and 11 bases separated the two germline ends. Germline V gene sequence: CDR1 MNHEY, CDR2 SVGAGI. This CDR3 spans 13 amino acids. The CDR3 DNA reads TGTGCCAGCAGTCGCACAGTTGGCACTGAAGCTTTCTTT. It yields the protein CASSRTVGTEAFF.